The next 16 T cell receptor beta chains were all read from a single sample in a study of T cells in Graves' hyperthyroidism and ophthalmopathy. TCR beta CDR3 sequences were amplified from RNA transcripts. An initial round of RT-PCR targeting the TCR CDR3 relied on the HTBI primer set. Each CDR3 protein gets one entry after TCRdb re-called the multiplex PCR reads with MiXCR. The sample consists of about 610,000 distinct CDR3 sequences, approximately 14% of them appearing once. Sequencing was performed on blood. These receptor sequences come from a middle-aged woman with Graves' ophthalmopathy.

V usage is TRBV5-8 and J usage is TRBJ1-1; TRBD1 matches at 10 bases. Germline trimming cut 3 bases from V and 4 bases from J; bases unmatched to any gene: 6. CDR1 is SGHTS, CDR2 YDEGEE, per germline. The CDR3 spans 15 residues. The CDR3 protein is CASSSRTGGGTEAFF. In DNA form, the CDR3 reads TGTGCCAGCAGCTCCCGGACAGGGGGGGGCACTGAAGCTTTCTTT.

With regard to this clonotype: A read error may be the cause here, since a much bigger clone is one base away. The CDR3 DNA sequence: TGTGCCACCAGTGATCAAGCGGTTGGACTAAACACCGGGGAGCTGTTTTTT. Protein sequence: CATSDQAVGLNTGELFF. The gene calls are TRBV24-1 and TRBJ2-2, with D possibly matching TRBD2 (6 bases). V dropped 3 bases and J dropped 2 bases, with 15 bases sitting between them. CDR1 KGHDR and CDR2 SFDVKD come from the germline V gene. CDR3 length: 17 residues.

This clonotype came up many times. The chain recombines TRBV18 with TRBJ2-5; D not certain. Germline V gene data show CDR1 as KGHSH and CDR2 as LQKENI. This CDR3 region has 16 residues. The V end was cut by 3 bases, the J end by 2 bases, with 16 bases between. The CDR3 DNA reads TGTGCCAGCTCACCGGGTTCCCAACCATATCAAGAGACCCAGTACTTC. As protein: CASSPGSQPYQETQYF.

This clonotype was found many times. The chain joins TRBV6-1 to TRBJ2-7; the match to TRBD2 covers 8 bases. Germline lookup yields CDR1 MNHNS and CDR2 SASEGT. Trimming removed 6 bases from V and 0 bases from J; junction bases left unmatched: 4. The CDR3 is 14 residues long. The DNA of the CDR3 is TGTGCCAGCAGCGTCCGGGAGGGCTCCTACGAGCAGTACTTC. This codes for CASSVREGSYEQYF.

There are many counts of this clonotype. The chain has TRBV29-1 and TRBJ1-2; TRBD1 matches at 8 bases. The CDR3 covers 15 residues. J gave up 5 bases and V 5 bases, and 13 bases lay outside the gene matches. Germline values: CDR1 SQVTM, CDR2 ANQGSEA. CDR3 protein: CSVLTGAGRIYGYTF. The CDR3 bases are TGCAGCGTTTTGACAGGGGCGGGGCGGATTTATGGCTACACCTTC.

The chain joins TRBV6-5 to TRBJ2-7, with 8 bases lining up with TRBD2. The V and J ends lost 4 bases and 3 bases, in that order; junction bases with no gene match: 8. The CDR3 runs to 15 residues. Per the germline V gene, CDR1 is MNHEY and CDR2 is SVGAGI. In nucleotides, the CDR3 is TGTGCCAGCAGTTCAGGACATAGCGGGAACTACGAGCAGTACTTC. This translates into CASSSGHSGNYEQYF.

Remarks on this clonotype: One base away lies a much larger clone, so this may be a sequencing read error. This CDR3 reads CASTLLANTGELFF. In DNA, the CDR3 is TGTGCCAGCACCCTCCTAGCGAACACCGGGGAGCTGTTTTTT. V is TRBV12-3 or TRBV12-4 and J is TRBJ2-2; D gene uncertain. This CDR3 is built from 14 residues. Deletions cut 7 bases from V and 0 bases from J, with 9 bases between.

This clonotype showed up many times. The chain recombines TRBV3-1 with TRBJ1-1; possible D gene TRBD1, 5 bases. The CDR3 totals 13 residues. V lost 6 bases and J 5 bases, leaving 13 bases between the germline ends. In germline, CDR1 is LGHDT, CDR2 YNNKEL (reference sequence). CDR3 in amino acids: CASSLGEGTEAFF. CDR3 nucleotide sequence: TGTGCCAGCAGTCTGGGGGAAGGGACTGAAGCTTTCTTT.

This clonotype was seen ten or more times. V and J are TRBV28 and TRBJ1-2, with D maybe TRBD1 (6 bases). The V and J ends lost 1 base and 8 bases respectively, with 11 bases between them. CDR1 is MDHEN, CDR2 SYDVKM, per germline. The CDR3 totals 13 residues. The CDR3 sequence is CASSLSTGRGYTF. The CDR3 DNA reads TGTGCCAGCAGTTTATCGACAGGTCGGGGCTACACCTTC.

This clonotype has ten or more counts. The J gene is TRBJ2-5, the V gene TRBV12-3 or TRBV12-4, with a weak D call TRBD2 (5 bases). V was pared by 3 bases and J by 5 bases, with 10 bases between. The CDR3 runs 13 residues. The CDR3: CASSLIERETQYF. CDR3 nucleotides: TGTGCCAGCAGTTTGATCGAGCGGGAGACCCAGTACTTC.

This chain links TRBV5-8 with TRBJ2-7, with 7 bases that match TRBD2. Germline V gene lookup returns CDR1 SGHTS and CDR2 YDEGEE. After removal of 0 bases from V and 2 bases from J, the junction contained 5 bases not matched to a gene. The CDR3 length is 15 residues. CDR3 in DNA: TGTGCCAGCAGCTTGGCTTGGGGGGGGGCCTACGAGCAGTACTTC. The encoded protein is CASSLAWGGAYEQYF.

This clonotype showed up many times. The genes are TRBV6-2 or TRBV6-3 and TRBJ2-7; TRBD1 matches at 9 bases. Germline V lookup: CDR1 MNHEY, CDR2 SVGEGT. The CDR3 spans 15 residues. Germline trimming cut 5 bases from V and 4 bases from J; bases unmatched to any gene: 9. The CDR3 DNA is TGTGCCAGCAGTCCGGGGACAGGGTTAAGATACGAGCAGTACTTC. This translates into CASSPGTGLRYEQYF.

This clonotype has a count of ten or more. The rearrangement joins TRBV11-2 to TRBJ1-1; D call uncertain. This CDR3 is built from 14 residues. V was trimmed by 2 bases and J by 3 bases, leaving 10 bases between them. Looked up from germline, CDR1 is SGHAT and CDR2 is FQNNGV. In DNA, the CDR3 is TGTGCCAGCAGCTTAAATACCCGTTACACTGAAGCTTTCTTT. Translation gives CASSLNTRYTEAFF.

There are many counts of this clonotype. The V gene is TRBV12-3 or TRBV12-4, the J gene TRBJ1-1, with 7 bases lining up with TRBD1. The CDR3 is 13 amino acids. The V gene end was trimmed by 2 bases and the J gene end by 7 bases; junction bases not matched to a gene: 4. CDR3 sequence reads: CASSLTGEIEAFF. CDR3 sequence (DNA): TGTGCCAGCAGTTTAACAGGGGAAATTGAAGCTTTCTTT.

Ten or more counts support this clonotype. The CDR3 DNA follows: TGTGCCAGCAGCCCAACCGACGGGTTCGGGCCAACAGAGACCCAGTACTTC. The encoded protein is CASSPTDGFGPTETQYF. This chain links TRBV11-3 with TRBJ2-5, with unresolved D. Germline V lookup: CDR1 SGHNT, CDR2 YENEEA. This CDR3 is built from 17 residues. Trimming cost V 5 bases and J 4 bases, with 23 bases left between them.

In this sample, this clonotype turned up many times. This chain joins TRBV12-3 or TRBV12-4 and TRBJ1-1, with 9 bases lining up with TRBD1. V dropped 5 bases and J dropped 4; count of bases not matched to a gene: 8. CDR3 length equals 15 residues. DNA for the CDR3: TGTGCCAGCAGTCGCGGGACAGGGTGGGGCACTGAAGCTTTCTTT. This encodes CASSRGTGWGTEAFF.